These 5 T cell receptor beta chains were all obtained from the same sample, sequenced in a study of cytomegalovirus exposure and HLA in healthy donors. The PCR employed 60 Vbeta primers together with 13 Jbeta primers. Using immunoSEQ multiplex PCR, the repertoire was profiled, and TCRdb retains in-frame clones only, with some absent. The data contain around 130,000 clones, about four fifths of them singletons. The sample taken for sequencing was PBMCs. These receptors were collected from a woman in her thirties or forties in good health and CMV-seronegative.

The V gene is TRBV28, the J gene TRBJ1-1; D is uncertain. CDR1 is MDHEN, CDR2 SYDVKM, per germline. The length of the CDR3 is 13 residues. The V end lost 5 bases, the J end lost 3 bases, and 10 bases lay between the germline ends. CDR3 bases: TGTGCCAGCAGTCGGATCGGGGACACTGAAGCTTTCTTT. The encoded protein is CASSRIGDTEAFF.

The chain joins TRBV7-9 to TRBJ2-7, with TRBD1 as a possible D gene (6 bases). The V gene lost 2 bases and the J gene lost 5 bases, with 16 bases spanning the gap. The CDR3 covers 15 residues. Germline V lookup: CDR1 SEHNR, CDR2 FQNEAQ (reference sequence). CDR3 amino acids: CASSLTPGVRNEQYF. DNA for the CDR3: TGTGCCAGCAGCTTAACGCCAGGGGTAAGAAACGAGCAGTACTTC.

The chain is built from TRBV4-1 and TRBJ1-5; D may be TRBD1 (6 bases). The CDR3 contains 18 residues. Trimming took 1 base from V and 2 from J, leaving 18 bases between them. Germline CDR1 is MGHRA and CDR2 is YSYEKL. CDR3 nucleotides: TGCGCCAGCAGCCAAGCTTCTGGACAGTCGTATCGCAATCAGCCCCAGCATTTT. Translating gives CASSQASGQSYRNQPQHF.

This chain joins TRBV28 and TRBJ2-1; 7 bases agree with TRBD2. Germline CDR1 and CDR2: MDHEN and SYDVKM. The V and J ends lost 7 bases and 0 bases, in that order; junction bases with no gene match: 12. This CDR3 region has 17 residues. For the CDR3, the DNA is TGTGCCAGCACGTCGTTAGCGGGTATGAGCTCCTACAATGAGCAGTTCTTC. Amino acid sequence: CASTSLAGMSSYNEQFF.

This chain joins TRBV6-1 and TRBJ1-2; no firm D call. V lost 2 bases and J 8 bases, leaving 18 bases between the germline ends. Looked up from germline, CDR1 is MNHNS and CDR2 is SASEGT. There are 15 residues in the CDR3. CDR3 DNA sequence: TGTGCCAGCAGTGAAACGTCTGTACCTCTATCCGGCTACACCTTC. Its translation: CASSETSVPLSGYTF.